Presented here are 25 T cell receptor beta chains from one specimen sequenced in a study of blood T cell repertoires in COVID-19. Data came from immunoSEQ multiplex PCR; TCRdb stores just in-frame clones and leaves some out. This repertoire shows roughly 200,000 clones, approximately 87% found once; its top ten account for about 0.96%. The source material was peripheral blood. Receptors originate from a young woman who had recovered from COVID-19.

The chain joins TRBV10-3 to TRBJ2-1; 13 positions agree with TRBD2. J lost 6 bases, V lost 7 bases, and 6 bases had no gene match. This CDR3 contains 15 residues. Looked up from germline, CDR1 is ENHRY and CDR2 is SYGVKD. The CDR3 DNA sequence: TGTGCCATCATGAAGACTAGCGGGAGGTCCAATGAGCAGTTCTTC. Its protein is CAIMKTSGRSNEQFF.

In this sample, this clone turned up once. In DNA form, the CDR3 reads TGTGCCAGCCTCAGCTCCTATAATTCACCCCTCCACTTT. Protein: CASLSSYNSPLHF. This rearrangement joins TRBV28 to TRBJ1-6; D call uncertain. CDR1 and CDR2 from the germline V gene are MDHEN and SYDVKM. The CDR3 is 13 amino acids. Trimming stripped 8 bases from V and 0 bases from J, with 5 bases between.

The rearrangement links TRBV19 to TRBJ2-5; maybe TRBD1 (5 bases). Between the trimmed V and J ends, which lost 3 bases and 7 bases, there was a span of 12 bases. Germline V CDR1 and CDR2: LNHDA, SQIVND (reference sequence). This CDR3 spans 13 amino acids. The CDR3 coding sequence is TGTGCCAGTAGTATCCTGGGGCCAGGGACCCAGTACTTC. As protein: CASSILGPGTQYF. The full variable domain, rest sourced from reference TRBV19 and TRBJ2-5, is DGGITQSPKYLFRKEGQNVTLSCEQNLNHDAMYWYRQDPGQGLRLIYYSQIVNDFQKGDIAEGYSVSREKKESFPLTVTSAQKNPTAFYLCASSILGPGTQYFGPGTRLLVL.

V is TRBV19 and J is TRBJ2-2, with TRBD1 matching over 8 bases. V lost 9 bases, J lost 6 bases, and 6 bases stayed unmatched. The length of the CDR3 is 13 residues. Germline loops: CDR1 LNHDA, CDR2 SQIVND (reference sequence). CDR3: CASLWTGSGELFF. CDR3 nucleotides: TGTGCCAGCCTCTGGACAGGGTCCGGGGAGCTGTTTTTT.

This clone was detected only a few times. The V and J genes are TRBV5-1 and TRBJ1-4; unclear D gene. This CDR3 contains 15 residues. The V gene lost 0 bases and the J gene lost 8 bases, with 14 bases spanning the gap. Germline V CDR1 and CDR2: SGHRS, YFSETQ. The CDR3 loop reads CASSLGSRAGEKLFF. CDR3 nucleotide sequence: TGCGCCAGCAGCTTGGGAAGCCGAGCGGGCGAAAAACTGTTTTTT.

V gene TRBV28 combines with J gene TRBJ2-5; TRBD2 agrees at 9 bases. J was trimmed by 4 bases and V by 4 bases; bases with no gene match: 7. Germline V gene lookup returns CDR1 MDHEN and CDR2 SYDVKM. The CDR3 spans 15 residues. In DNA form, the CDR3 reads TGTGCCAGCAGTTCTGGCGGGGGGGCCTTAGAGACCCAGTACTTC. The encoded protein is CASSSGGGALETQYF.

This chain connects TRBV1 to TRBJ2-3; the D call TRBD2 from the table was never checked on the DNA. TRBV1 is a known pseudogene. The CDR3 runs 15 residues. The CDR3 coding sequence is TGCACCAGCAGCCGCGGCCTAGCGCGCACAGATACGCAGTATTTT. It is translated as CTSSRGLARTDTQYF.

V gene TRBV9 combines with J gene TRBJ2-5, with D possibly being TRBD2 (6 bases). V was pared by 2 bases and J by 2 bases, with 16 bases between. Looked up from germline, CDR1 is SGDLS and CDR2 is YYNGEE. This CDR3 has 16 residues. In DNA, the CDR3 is TGTGCCAGCAGCGTGGGCGGGGTTAGCCTACAAGAGACCCAGTACTTC. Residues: CASSVGGVSLQETQYF.

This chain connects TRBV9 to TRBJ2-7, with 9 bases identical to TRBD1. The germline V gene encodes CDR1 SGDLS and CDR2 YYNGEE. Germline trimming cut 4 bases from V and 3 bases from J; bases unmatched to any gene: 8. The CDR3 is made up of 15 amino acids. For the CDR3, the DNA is TGTGCCAGCAGCCACCCGGGACAGGGACGCTACGAGCAGTACTTC. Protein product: CASSHPGQGRYEQYF.

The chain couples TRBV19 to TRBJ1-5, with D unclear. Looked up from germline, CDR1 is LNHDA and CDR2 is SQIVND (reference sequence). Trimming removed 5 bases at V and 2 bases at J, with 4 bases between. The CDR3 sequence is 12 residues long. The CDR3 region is CASSFGNQPQHF. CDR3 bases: TGTGCCAGTAGTTTCGGCAATCAGCCCCAGCATTTT.

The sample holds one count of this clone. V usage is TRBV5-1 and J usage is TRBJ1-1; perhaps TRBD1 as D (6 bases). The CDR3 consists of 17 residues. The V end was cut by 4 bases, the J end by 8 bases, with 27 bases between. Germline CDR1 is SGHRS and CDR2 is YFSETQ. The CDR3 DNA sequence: TGCGCCAGCAGCCCGACCTCAAGACAGGTTAGAGTAGGCGAAGCTTTCTTT. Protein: CASSPTSRQVRVGEAFF.

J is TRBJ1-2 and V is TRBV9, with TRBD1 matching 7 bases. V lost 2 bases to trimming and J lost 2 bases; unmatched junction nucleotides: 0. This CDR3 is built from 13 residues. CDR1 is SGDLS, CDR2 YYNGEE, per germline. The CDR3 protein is CASSVGQNYGYTF. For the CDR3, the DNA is TGTGCCAGCAGCGTGGGACAGAACTATGGCTACACCTTC.

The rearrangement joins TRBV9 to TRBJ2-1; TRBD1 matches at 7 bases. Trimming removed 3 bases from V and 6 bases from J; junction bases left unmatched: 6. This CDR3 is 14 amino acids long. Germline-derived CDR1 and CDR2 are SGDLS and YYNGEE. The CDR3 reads CASSARGYGNEQFF. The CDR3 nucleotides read TGTGCCAGCAGCGCCAGGGGGTACGGCAATGAGCAGTTCTTC.

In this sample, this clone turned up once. For the CDR3, the DNA is TGTGCCAGCAGCTGGACAGGGTACGACACTGAAGCTTTCTTT. The encoded protein is CASSWTGYDTEAFF. The chain joins TRBV7-2 to TRBJ1-1, with TRBD1 matching over 8 bases. There are 14 residues in the CDR3. CDR1 and CDR2 (germline): SGHTA, FQGNSA. V was clipped by 4 bases and J by 3 bases; unmatched bases: 4.

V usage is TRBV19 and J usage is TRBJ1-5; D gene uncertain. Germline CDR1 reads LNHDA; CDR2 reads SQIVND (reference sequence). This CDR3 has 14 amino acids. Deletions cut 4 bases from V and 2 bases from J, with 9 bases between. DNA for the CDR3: TGTGCCAGTAGTAGGCGAGAGGGCAATCAGCCCCAGCATTTT. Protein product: CASSRREGNQPQHF.

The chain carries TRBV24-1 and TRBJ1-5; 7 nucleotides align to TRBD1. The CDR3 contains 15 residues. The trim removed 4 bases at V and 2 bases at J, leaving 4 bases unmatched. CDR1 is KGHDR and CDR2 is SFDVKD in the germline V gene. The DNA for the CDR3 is TGTGCCACCAGTGAAACCGGGACAGGCAATCAGCCCCAGCATTTT. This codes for CATSETGTGNQPQHF.

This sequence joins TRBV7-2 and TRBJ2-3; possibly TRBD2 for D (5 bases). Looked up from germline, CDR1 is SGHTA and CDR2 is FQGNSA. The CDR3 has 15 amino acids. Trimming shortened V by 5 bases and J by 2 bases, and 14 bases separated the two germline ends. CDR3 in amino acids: CASSPLVRYTDTQYF. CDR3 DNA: TGTGCCAGCAGCCCACTAGTTCGATACACAGATACGCAGTATTTT.

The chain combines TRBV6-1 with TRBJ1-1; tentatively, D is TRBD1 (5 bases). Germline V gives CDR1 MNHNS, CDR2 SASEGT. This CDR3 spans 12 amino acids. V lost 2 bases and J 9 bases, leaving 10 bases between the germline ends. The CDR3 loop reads CASSELAGKAFF. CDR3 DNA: TGTGCCAGCAGTGAATTGGCAGGGAAAGCTTTCTTT.

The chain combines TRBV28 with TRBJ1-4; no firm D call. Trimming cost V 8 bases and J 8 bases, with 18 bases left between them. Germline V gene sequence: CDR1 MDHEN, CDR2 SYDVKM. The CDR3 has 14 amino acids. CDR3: CASQADRAGEKLFF. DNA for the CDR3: TGTGCCAGCCAGGCCGATCGGGCGGGGGAAAAACTGTTTTTT.

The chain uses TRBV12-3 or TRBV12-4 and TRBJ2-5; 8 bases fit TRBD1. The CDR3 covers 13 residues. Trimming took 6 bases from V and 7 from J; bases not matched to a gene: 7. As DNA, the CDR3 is TGTGCCAGCAGCCGACAGGGGTCGGGGACCCAGTACTTC. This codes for CASSRQGSGTQYF.

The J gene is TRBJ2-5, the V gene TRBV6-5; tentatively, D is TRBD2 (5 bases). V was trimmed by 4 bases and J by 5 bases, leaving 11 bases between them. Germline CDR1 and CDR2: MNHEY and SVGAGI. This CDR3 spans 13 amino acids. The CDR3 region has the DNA TGTGCCAGCAGTTCGGGGTTGAGGGAGACCCAGTACTTC. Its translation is CASSSGLRETQYF.

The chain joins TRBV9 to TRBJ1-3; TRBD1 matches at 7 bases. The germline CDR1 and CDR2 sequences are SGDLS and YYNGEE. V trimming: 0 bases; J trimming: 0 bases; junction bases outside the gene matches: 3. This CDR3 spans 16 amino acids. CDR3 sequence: CASSVEDRLSGNTIYF. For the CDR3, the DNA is TGTGCCAGCAGCGTAGAGGACAGGCTCTCTGGAAACACCATATATTTT. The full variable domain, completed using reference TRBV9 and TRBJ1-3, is DSGVTQTPKHLITATGQRVTLRCSPRSGDLSVYWYQQSLDQGLQFLIQYYNGEERAKGNILERFSAQQFPDLHSELNLSSLELGDSALYFCASSVEDRLSGNTIYFGEGSWLTVV.

CDR3 residues: CASSYSEGSGNTIYF. CDR3 in DNA: TGTGCCAGCAGTTACTCCGAGGGTTCGGGAAACACCATATATTTT. This chain connects TRBV6-5 to TRBJ1-3, with D unclear. CDR3 length: 15 residues. V lost 0 bases to trimming and J lost 4 bases, with 10 bases between them. From germline, CDR1 is MNHEY and CDR2 SVGAGI.

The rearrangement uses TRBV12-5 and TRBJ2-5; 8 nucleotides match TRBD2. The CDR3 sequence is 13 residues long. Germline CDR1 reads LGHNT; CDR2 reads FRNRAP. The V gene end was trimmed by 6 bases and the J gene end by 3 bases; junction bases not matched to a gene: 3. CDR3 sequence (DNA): TGTGCTAGTGGCCCGGGAGGGGAAGAGACCCAGTACTTC. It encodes CASGPGGEETQYF. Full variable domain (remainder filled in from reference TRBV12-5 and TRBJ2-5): DARVTQTPRHKVTEMGQEVTMRCQPILGHNTVFWYRQTMMQGLELLAYFRNRAPLDDSGMPKDRFSAEMPDATLATLKIQPSEPRDSAVYFCASGPGGEETQYFGPGTRLLVL.

The CDR3 coding sequence is TGTGCCAGCAGCCAAGTGGGAGGGGGGGCTCGTAGAGGCTACACCTTC. Encoded protein: CASSQVGGGARRGYTF. V is TRBV3-1 (or the pseudogene TRBV3-2) and J is TRBJ1-2, with a weak D call TRBD1 (6 bases). With 1 base removed from V and 8 bases from J, the gap between germline ends came to 20 bases. Per germline, CDR1 LGHDT and CDR2 YNNKEL (reference sequence). The CDR3 runs 16 residues.